Listed here are 28 T cell receptor beta chains from one sample, sequenced in a study of cytomegalovirus exposure and HLA in healthy donors. The PCR ran on 60 Vbeta and 13 Jbeta primers. Measured with immunoSEQ multiplex PCR; TCRdb has only the in-frame clones, and not every one. The table includes about 130,000 clones, about 85% detected once. The specimen was PBMCs. All receptors come from a boy younger than 18 in good health and CMV-seronegative.

V and J are TRBV10-2 and TRBJ2-7, with TRBD1 as a possible D gene (6 bases). CDR3 length: 13 residues. Deletions cut 2 bases from V and 3 bases from J, with 8 bases between. CDR1 and CDR2 from the germline V gene are WSHSY and SAAADI. The CDR3 spells CASSEQGGYEQYF. CDR3 DNA: TGCGCCAGCAGTGAGCAAGGGGGCTACGAGCAGTACTTC.

CDR3 nucleotide sequence: TGCGCCAGCAGCTTGGGGCAAATTAGCACAGATACGCAGTATTTT. It encodes CASSLGQISTDTQYF. The rearrangement uses TRBV5-1 and TRBJ2-3; D is ambiguous. Trimming took 0 bases from V and 0 from J, leaving 8 bases between them. The CDR3 extends over 15 amino acids. Germline-derived CDR1 and CDR2 are SGHRS and YFSETQ. The entire variable domain, with the rest obtained from reference TRBV5-1 and TRBJ2-3, is as follows: KAGVTQTPRYLIKTRGQQVTLSCSPISGHRSVSWYQQTPGQGLQFLFEYFSETQRNKGNFPGRFSGRQFSNSRSEMNVSTLELGDSALYLCASSLGQISTDTQYFGPGTRLTVL.

This chain links TRBV15 with TRBJ2-3; D is perhaps TRBD1 (5 bases). Germline-derived CDR1 and CDR2 are LNHNV and YYDKDF (reference sequence). V was trimmed by 0 bases and J by 3 bases, leaving 16 bases between them. CDR3 length: 17 amino acids. CDR3 protein: CATSRDPGRVGTDTQYF. For the CDR3, the DNA is TGTGCCACCAGCAGAGATCCCGGCAGGGTAGGAACAGATACGCAGTATTTT.

The rearrangement joins TRBV7-6 to TRBJ2-1; D not resolved. Germline V gives CDR1 SGHVS, CDR2 FNYEAQ. The V gene lost 1 base and the J gene lost 6 bases, with 4 bases spanning the gap. The CDR3 sequence is 12 residues long. CDR3: CASSLDLNEQFF. CDR3 in DNA: TGTGCCAGCAGCTTAGATCTCAATGAGCAGTTCTTC.

This chain links TRBV5-4 with TRBJ2-2, with 8 bases aligning to TRBD1. With 1 base clipped from V and 4 bases from J, the junction kept 6 bases outside the gene matches. Per the germline V gene, CDR1 is SGHNT and CDR2 is YYREEE (reference sequence). The CDR3 runs 16 residues. CDR3 nucleotides: TGTGCCAGCAGCTTGCCAGGACAGGGAGTCACCGGGGAGCTGTTTTTT. Its protein is CASSLPGQGVTGELFF.

The genes are TRBV4-2 and TRBJ1-1; D call uncertain. The CDR3 length is 13 residues. The germline V gene has CDR1 LGHNA and CDR2 YNFKEQ. Trimming removed 3 bases at V and 5 bases at J, with 10 bases between. This CDR3 is CASSQGKTTEAFF. The CDR3 region has the DNA TGTGCCAGCAGCCAGGGCAAAACGACTGAAGCTTTCTTT.

This sequence joins TRBV13 and TRBJ2-7; 9 bases fit TRBD1. CDR1 PRHDT and CDR2 FYEKMQ come from the germline V gene (reference sequence). Trimming cost V 5 bases and J 2 bases; bases outside gene matches: 4. This CDR3 has 14 amino acids. CDR3 sequence (DNA): TGTGCCAGCAGCCCGGACAGGGGAGCCTACGAGCAGTACTTC. Protein: CASSPDRGAYEQYF.

J is TRBJ1-2 and V is TRBV27, with 8 bases lining up with TRBD1. Trimming cost V 11 bases and J 7 bases; bases outside gene matches: 9. CDR3 length: 12 residues. The germline gives CDR1 MNHEY, CDR2 SMNVEV (reference sequence). The CDR3 bases are TGTGCCGCCCGGACAGGGCGGACTGGCTACACCTTC. Translated, it gives CAARTGRTGYTF.

The chain couples TRBV29-1 to TRBJ1-3; D is undetermined. V lost 3 bases to trimming and J lost 3 bases, with 15 bases between them. Germline CDR1 reads SQVTM; CDR2 reads ANQGSEA. The CDR3 is 15 amino acids. The DNA for the CDR3 is TGCAGCGTTGAGTTGGGCCCACTTCATGGAAACACCATATATTTT. Protein: CSVELGPLHGNTIYF.

The chain carries TRBV9 and TRBJ2-4, with 8 bases identical to TRBD1. Germline V gives CDR1 SGDLS, CDR2 YYNGEE. The CDR3 is 18 amino acids. V was clipped by 0 bases and J by 0 bases; unmatched bases: 8. The CDR3 loop is CASSVGKWTGLAKNIQYF. The CDR3 bases are TGTGCCAGCAGCGTAGGAAAGTGGACAGGGCTAGCCAAAAACATTCAGTACTTC.

The V gene is TRBV14, the J gene TRBJ2-7; a weak D match, TRBD1 (5 bases). V shed 2 bases and J shed 2 bases, with 13 bases lying between them. Per germline, CDR1 SGHDN and CDR2 FVKESK. This CDR3 contains 15 residues. In DNA form, the CDR3 reads TGTGCCAGCAGCCAAACAGGTCCCCCTGCCTACGAGCAGTACTTC. Translating it yields CASSQTGPPAYEQYF.

The rearrangement uses TRBV4-2 and TRBJ2-1; 9 bases match TRBD2. The CDR3 has 15 residues. Germline V gene sequence: CDR1 LGHNA, CDR2 YNFKEQ. The V gene end was trimmed by 2 bases and the J gene end by 5 bases; junction bases not matched to a gene: 4. This chain's CDR3 is CASSQRSGGDNEQFF. The CDR3 DNA reads TGTGCCAGCAGCCAACGTAGCGGGGGTGACAATGAGCAGTTCTTC.

This clone was seen only a few times. The chain links TRBV5-1 to TRBJ1-1, with 7 nucleotides matching TRBD1. The J segment lost 5 bases and the V segment lost 4 bases, leaving 8 bases of the junction unmatched. This CDR3 is built from 14 residues. Per germline, CDR1 SGHRS and CDR2 YFSETQ. The CDR3 coding sequence is TGCGCCAGCAGCCCTGGGACAGCTGGGACTGAAGCTTTCTTT. It translates to CASSPGTAGTEAFF.

This clone came up a few times. This sequence joins TRBV5-6 and TRBJ1-1, with no clear D. The germline CDR1 and CDR2 sequences are SGHDT and YYEEEE. The V end lost 0 bases, the J end lost 0 bases, and 6 bases lay between the germline ends. CDR3 length equals 14 residues. CDR3 sequence (DNA): TGTGCCAGCAGCTTGGACAGAATGAACACTGAAGCTTTCTTT. Translating it yields CASSLDRMNTEAFF. The variable domain in full, completed from reference TRBV5-6 and TRBJ1-1, reads DAGVTQSPTHLIKTRGQQVTLRCSPKSGHDTVSWYQQALGQGPQFIFQYYEEEERQRGNFPDRFSGHQFPNYSSELNVNALLLGDSALYLCASSLDRMNTEAFFGQGTRLTVV.

The chain is built from TRBV5-8 and TRBJ2-5, with D possibly TRBD1 on 5 matching bases. The CDR3 loop spans 14 amino acids. V lost 0 bases and J lost 4, with 10 bases in between. The germline V gene encodes CDR1 SGHTS and CDR2 YDEGEE. CDR3 amino acids: CASSLGAGRETQYF. CDR3 sequence (DNA): TGTGCCAGCAGCTTGGGAGCAGGGCGAGAGACCCAGTACTTC.

J is TRBJ1-1 and V is TRBV7-2; TRBD1 might be the D (5 bases). V gave up 1 base and J gave up 6 bases, with 12 bases separating them. Germline V gene sequence: CDR1 SGHTA, CDR2 FQGNSA. This CDR3 comprises 14 residues. In DNA form, the CDR3 reads TGTGCCAGCAGCTTAGTCCAGGGTGCGTCTGAAGCTTTCTTT. Translation gives CASSLVQGASEAFF. The full variable domain, rest sourced from reference TRBV7-2 and TRBJ1-1, is GAGVSQSPSNKVTEKGKDVELRCDPISGHTALYWYRQSLGQGLEFLIYFQGNSAPDKSGLPSDRFSAERTGGSVSTLTIQRTQQEDSAVYLCASSLVQGASEAFFGQGTRLTVV.

This chain uses TRBV4-2 with TRBJ1-5; D call uncertain. The CDR3 contains 16 residues. Per germline, CDR1 LGHNA and CDR2 YNFKEQ. V was cut by 0 bases and J by 5 bases, with 14 bases left in between. This CDR3 reads CASSQDGGQPDQPQHF. CDR3 sequence (DNA): TGTGCCAGCAGCCAAGATGGCGGGCAACCTGATCAGCCCCAGCATTTT.

The chain links TRBV14 to TRBJ2-3, with 10 positions matching TRBD2. The CDR3 extends over 19 amino acids. Germline V gene sequence: CDR1 SGHDN, CDR2 FVKESK. Losses at the gene ends were 2 bases for V and 1 base for J; bases not matched to a gene: 12. The CDR3 region is CASSQTPSGSTMRTDTQYF. The DNA for the CDR3 is TGTGCCAGCAGCCAAACCCCTAGCGGGAGTACTATGCGCACAGATACGCAGTATTTT.

The V call is TRBV27, the J call TRBJ1-2; tentatively, D is TRBD1 (5 bases). Germline V gene sequence: CDR1 MNHEY, CDR2 SMNVEV (reference sequence). The CDR3 has 13 residues. V gave up 2 bases and J gave up 5 bases, with 9 bases separating them. CDR3 loop: CASSLGAEYGYTF. The CDR3 coding sequence is TGTGCCAGCAGTTTAGGGGCTGAATATGGCTACACCTTC.

This clone was detected a few times. The chain is built from TRBV7-3 and TRBJ2-2, with 10 bases that match TRBD2. Germline V CDR1 and CDR2: SGHTA, FQGTGA. Trimming at V came to 4 bases and at J to 1 base, leaving 0 bases not matched to a gene. This CDR3 contains 15 residues. The CDR3 DNA follows: TGTGCCAGCAGCTCTAGCGGGAGGAACACCGGGGAGCTGTTTTTT. It translates to CASSSSGRNTGELFF.

The chain combines TRBV11-3 with TRBJ2-1; 9 bases fit TRBD1. The CDR3 runs 15 residues. Germline V lookup: CDR1 SGHNT, CDR2 YENEEA. The ends lost 2 bases at V and 9 bases at J; junction bases unmatched: 8. The CDR3 sequence is CASSLRTGATSEQFF. CDR3 in DNA: TGTGCCAGCAGCTTACGGACAGGGGCGACCAGTGAGCAGTTCTTC.

CDR3 protein: CASSAGLATDTSTDTQYF. The CDR3 nucleotides are TGTGCCAGCAGCGCGGGACTAGCGACAGACACTAGCACAGATACGCAGTATTTT. The rearrangement joins TRBV9 to TRBJ2-3, with TRBD2 matching 10 bases. The germline gives CDR1 SGDLS, CDR2 YYNGEE. The CDR3 consists of 18 residues. With V trimmed by 3 bases and J by 0 bases, 10 bases remained unmatched.

V is TRBV7-3 and J is TRBJ2-1; D is perhaps TRBD2 (5 bases). From germline, CDR1 is SGHTA and CDR2 FQGTGA. Trimming pared 6 bases from V and 9 bases from J, leaving 9 bases between. There are 11 residues in the CDR3. The CDR3 is CASSYGSEQFF. The CDR3, as DNA: TGTGCCAGCAGTTATGGGAGTGAGCAGTTCTTC.

The chain has TRBV5-4 and TRBJ2-1; 12 positions match TRBD2. The J segment lost 8 bases and the V segment lost 4 bases, leaving 10 bases of the junction unmatched. Looked up from germline, CDR1 is SGHNT and CDR2 is YYREEE (reference sequence). This CDR3 region has 16 residues. DNA of the CDR3: TGTGCCAGCAGCCGCCTAGGACTAGCGGGACGGGATGAGCAGTTCTTC. Translation: CASSRLGLAGRDEQFF.

J is TRBJ2-1 and V is TRBV25-1; 7 bases line up with TRBD2. Per the germline V gene, CDR1 is MGHDK and CDR2 is SYGVNS. Losses at the gene ends were 4 bases for V and 2 bases for J; bases not matched to a gene: 8. The CDR3 length is 16 residues. CDR3 nucleotides: TGTGCCAGCAGTGTCCAGACTAGCAGTCCCTACAATGAGCAGTTCTTC. This translates into CASSVQTSSPYNEQFF.

This rearrangement joins TRBV7-9 to TRBJ2-1; TRBD2 aligns across 8 bases. Germline lookup yields CDR1 SEHNR and CDR2 FQNEAQ (reference sequence). The length of the CDR3 is 15 residues. After removal of 11 bases from V and 4 bases from J, the junction contained 13 bases not matched to a gene. The CDR3 DNA is TGTGCCGGATCAGGGGACGGGAGGGTTTACAATGAGCAGTTCTTC. This gives the protein CAGSGDGRVYNEQFF.

The chain combines TRBV9 with TRBJ2-5; 10 bases fit TRBD2. J lost 2 bases, V lost 6 bases, and 10 bases had no gene match. The CDR3 covers 16 residues. Per germline, CDR1 SGDLS and CDR2 YYNGEE. The CDR3 bases are TGTGCCAGCAAAGGAGTAGCGGGAGGTGAGCAAGAGACCCAGTACTTC. Its protein is CASKGVAGGEQETQYF.

As concerns this clone: A read error may account for a junction end that differs from germline. The gene calls are TRBV5-6 and TRBJ2-3, with 9 bases that match TRBD2. Germline loops: CDR1 SGHDT, CDR2 YYEEEE. The CDR3 consists of 13 residues. CDR3 residues: CASSLAGSGGYSF. In DNA, the CDR3 is TGTGCCAGCAGCTTGGCCGGGAGCGGGGGGTATAGTTTT.